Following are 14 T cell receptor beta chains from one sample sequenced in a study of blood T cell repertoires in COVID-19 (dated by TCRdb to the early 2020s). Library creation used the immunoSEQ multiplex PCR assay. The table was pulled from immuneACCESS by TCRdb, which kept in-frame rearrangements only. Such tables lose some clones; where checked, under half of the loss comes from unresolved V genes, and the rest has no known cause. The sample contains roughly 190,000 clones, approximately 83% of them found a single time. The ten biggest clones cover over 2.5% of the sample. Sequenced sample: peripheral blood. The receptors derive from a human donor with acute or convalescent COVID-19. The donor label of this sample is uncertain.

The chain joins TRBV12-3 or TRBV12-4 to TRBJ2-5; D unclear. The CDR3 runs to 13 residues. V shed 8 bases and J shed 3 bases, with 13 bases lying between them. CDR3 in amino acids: CASREWRKETQYF. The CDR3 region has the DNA TGTGCCAGCCGCGAGTGGCGGAAAGAGACCCAGTACTTC.

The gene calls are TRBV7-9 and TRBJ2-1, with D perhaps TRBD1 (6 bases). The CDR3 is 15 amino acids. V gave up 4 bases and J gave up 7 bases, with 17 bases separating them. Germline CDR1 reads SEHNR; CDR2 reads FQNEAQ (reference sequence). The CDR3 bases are TGTGCCAGCAGCTCCCGGGACCACCAGGGGAATGAGCAGTTCTTC. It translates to CASSSRDHQGNEQFF. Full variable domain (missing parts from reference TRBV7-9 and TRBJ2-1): DTGVSQNPRHKITKRGQNVTFRCDPISEHNRLYWYRQTLGQGPEFLTYFQNEAQLEKSRLLSDRFSAERPKGSFSTLEIQRTEQGDSAMYLCASSSRDHQGNEQFFGPGTRLTVL.

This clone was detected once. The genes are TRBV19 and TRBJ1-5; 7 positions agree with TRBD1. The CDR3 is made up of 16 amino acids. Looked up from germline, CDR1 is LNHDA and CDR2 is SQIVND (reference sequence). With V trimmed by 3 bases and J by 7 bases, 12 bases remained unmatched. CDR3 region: CASSMAGQTLGQPQHF. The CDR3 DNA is TGTGCCAGTAGTATGGCGGGACAGACCCTGGGCCAGCCCCAGCATTTT.

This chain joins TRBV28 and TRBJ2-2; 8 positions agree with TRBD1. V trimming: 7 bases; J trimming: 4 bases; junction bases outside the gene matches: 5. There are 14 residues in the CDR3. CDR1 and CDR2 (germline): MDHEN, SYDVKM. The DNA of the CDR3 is TGTGCCAGCACTGTGACAGGGGCCACCGGGGAGCTGTTTTTT. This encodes CASTVTGATGELFF.

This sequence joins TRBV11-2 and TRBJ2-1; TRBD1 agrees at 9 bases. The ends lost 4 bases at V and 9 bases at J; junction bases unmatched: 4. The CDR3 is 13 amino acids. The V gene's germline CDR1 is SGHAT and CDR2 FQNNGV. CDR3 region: CASSSQGAVEQFF. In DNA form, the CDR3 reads TGTGCCAGCAGCTCACAGGGGGCTGTTGAGCAGTTCTTC. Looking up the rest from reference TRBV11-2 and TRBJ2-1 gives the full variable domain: EAGVAQSPRYKIIEKRQSVAFWCNPISGHATLYWYQQILGQGPKLLIQFQNNGVVDDSQLPKDRFSAERLKGVDSTLKIQPAKLEDSAVYLCASSSQGAVEQFFGPGTRLTVL.

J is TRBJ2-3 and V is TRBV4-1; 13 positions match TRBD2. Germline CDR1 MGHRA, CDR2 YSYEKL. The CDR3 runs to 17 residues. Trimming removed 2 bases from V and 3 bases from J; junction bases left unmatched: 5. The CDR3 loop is CASSQPRLAGGTDTQYF. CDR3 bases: TGCGCCAGCAGCCAACCCCGACTAGCGGGAGGTACAGATACGCAGTATTTT.

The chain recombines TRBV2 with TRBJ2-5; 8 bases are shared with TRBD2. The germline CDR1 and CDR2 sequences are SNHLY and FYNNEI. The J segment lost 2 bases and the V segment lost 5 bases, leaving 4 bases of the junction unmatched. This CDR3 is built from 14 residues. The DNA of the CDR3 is TGTGCCAGCAGTCGGACTAGCCGGCAAGAGACCCAGTACTTC. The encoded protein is CASSRTSRQETQYF.

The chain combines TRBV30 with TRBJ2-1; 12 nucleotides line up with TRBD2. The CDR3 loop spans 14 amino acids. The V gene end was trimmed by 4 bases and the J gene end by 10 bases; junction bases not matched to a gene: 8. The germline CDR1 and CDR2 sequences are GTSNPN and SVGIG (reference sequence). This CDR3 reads CAWIRGLAGWEQFF. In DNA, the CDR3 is TGTGCCTGGATCCGGGGACTAGCGGGCTGGGAGCAGTTCTTC. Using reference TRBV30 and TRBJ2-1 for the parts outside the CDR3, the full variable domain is SQTIHQWPATLVQPVGSPLSLECTVEGTSNPNLYWYRQAAGRGLQLLFYSVGIGQISSEVPQNLSASRPQDRQFILSSKKLLLSDSGFYLCAWIRGLAGWEQFFGPGTRLTVL.

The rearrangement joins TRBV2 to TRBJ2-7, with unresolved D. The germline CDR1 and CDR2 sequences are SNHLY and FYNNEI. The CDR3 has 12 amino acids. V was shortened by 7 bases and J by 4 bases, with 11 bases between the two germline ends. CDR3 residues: CASILTPYEQYF. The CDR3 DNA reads TGTGCCAGCATTCTCACTCCATACGAGCAGTACTTC. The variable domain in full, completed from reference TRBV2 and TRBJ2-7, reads EPEVTQTPSHQVTQMGQEVILRCVPISNHLYFYWYRQILGQKVEFLVSFYNNEISEKSEIFDDQFSVERPDGSNFTLKIRSTKLEDSAMYFCASILTPYEQYFGPGTRLTVT.

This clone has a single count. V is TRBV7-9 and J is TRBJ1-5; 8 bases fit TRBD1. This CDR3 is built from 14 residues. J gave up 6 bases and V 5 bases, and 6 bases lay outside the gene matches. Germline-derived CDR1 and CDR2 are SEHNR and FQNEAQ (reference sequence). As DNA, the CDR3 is TGTGCCAGCAGCCATGACAGGGGCGGTCAGCCCCAGCATTTT. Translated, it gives CASSHDRGGQPQHF.

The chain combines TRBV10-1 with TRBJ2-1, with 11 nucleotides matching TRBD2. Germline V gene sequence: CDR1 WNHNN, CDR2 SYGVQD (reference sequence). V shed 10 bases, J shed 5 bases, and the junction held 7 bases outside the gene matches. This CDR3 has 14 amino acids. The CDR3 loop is CATASGRSDNEQFF. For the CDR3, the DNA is TGCGCCACCGCTAGCGGGAGGAGCGACAATGAGCAGTTCTTC.

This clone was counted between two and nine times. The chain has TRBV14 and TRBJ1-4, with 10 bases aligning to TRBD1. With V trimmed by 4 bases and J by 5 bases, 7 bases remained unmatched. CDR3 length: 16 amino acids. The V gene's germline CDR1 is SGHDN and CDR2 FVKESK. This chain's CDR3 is CASSRSGQGKNEKLFF. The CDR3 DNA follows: TGTGCCAGCAGCCGCTCGGGACAGGGGAAAAATGAAAAACTGTTTTTT.

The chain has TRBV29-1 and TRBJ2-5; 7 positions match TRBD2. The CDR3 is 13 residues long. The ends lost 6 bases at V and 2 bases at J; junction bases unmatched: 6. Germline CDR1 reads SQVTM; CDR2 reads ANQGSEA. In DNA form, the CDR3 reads TGCAGCGTAGACCGGGGAGGGCAAGAGACCCAGTACTTC. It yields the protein CSVDRGGQETQYF.

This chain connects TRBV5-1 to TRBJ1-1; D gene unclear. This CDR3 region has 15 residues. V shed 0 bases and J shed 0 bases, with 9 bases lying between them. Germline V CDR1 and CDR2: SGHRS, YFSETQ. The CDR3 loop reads CASSLGGSMNTEAFF. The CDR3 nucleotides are TGCGCCAGCAGCTTGGGCGGCAGCATGAACACTGAAGCTTTCTTT.